This T cell receptor (beta chain) was recovered during a study of blood T cell repertoires in COVID-19. At the level of the study: Samples of COVID-19 (acute and convalescent) were obtained from the United States, Italy and Spain. The analysed material was cDNA or gDNA that came from T cells, B-cell-depleted T cells, or PBMCs.

Deletions cut 5 bases from V and 2 bases from J, with 13 bases between. CDR1 and CDR2 (germline): SGHTA, FQGNSA. This CDR3 contains 14 residues. Per the authors' pipeline: Reference gene primer amplification yielded estimated nucleated cell counts. Produced via immunoSEQ multiplex PCR; TCRdb's table is partial and in-frame only. That table gives V, J and clone size, and the DNA gave D and trimming. The repertoire includes about 76,000 clones, 91% of them detected once, and 5.5% to 6% sits in the top ten. This rearrangement joins TRBV7-2 to TRBJ2-7, with D possibly being TRBD1 (5 bases). The clonotype comes from a human donor in a cohort sampled during active COVID-19. Material: peripheral blood. The CDR3 region is CASSERQGPYEQYF. The CDR3 nucleotides are TGTGCCAGCAGCGAGAGGCAGGGTCCCTACGAGCAGTACTTC.